Listed here are 28 T cell receptor beta chains from one sample, sequenced in a study of T-cell reconstitution after alpha-beta-depleted transplantation in children. The authors prepared the TCRbeta library with unique molecular identifiers. A single record per CDR3 protein comes from TCRdb applying MiXCR to the PCR reads. The profile shows hundreds of thousands of distinct CDR3 sequences, around 13% of them singletons. The sample consisted of PBMCs, taken before TCRalphabeta/CD19-depleted stem cell transplant. These receptors were taken from a girl under 10 years old with congenital amegakaryocytic thrombocytopenia, due to receive a stem cell transplant.

This clonotype has ten or more counts. The chain employs TRBV27 and TRBJ2-2, with D possibly being TRBD1 or TRBD2 (5 bases each). CDR1 MNHEY and CDR2 SMNVEV come from the germline V gene (reference sequence). Trimming stripped 2 bases from V and 2 bases from J, with 15 bases between. The CDR3 spans 17 residues. CDR3 nucleotides: TGTGCCAGCAGTTTAGAGAGGGGTGAACTTAACACCGGGGAGCTGTTTTTT. It translates to CASSLERGELNTGELFF.

This clonotype was counted at least ten times. This chain links TRBV2 with TRBJ2-1, with D possibly TRBD2 on 5 matching bases. V was clipped by 4 bases and J by 13 bases, with 8 bases between them. The CDR3 covers 10 residues. From germline, CDR1 is SNHLY and CDR2 FYNNEI. CDR3 in amino acids: CASSVRGQFF. In nucleotides, the CDR3 is TGTGCCAGCAGTGTTCGGGGTCAGTTCTTC.

This clonotype showed up many times. J is TRBJ1-5 and V is TRBV20-1; weak D call: TRBD1 (5 bases). Germline CDR1 and CDR2: DFQATT and SNEGSKA (reference sequence). Trimming took 5 bases from V and 1 from J, leaving 27 bases between them. CDR3 length: 19 amino acids. The CDR3 loop is CSAYPRETATFGSNQPQHF. CDR3 DNA sequence: TGCAGTGCTTACCCTAGGGAGACAGCCACATTTGGCAGCAATCAGCCCCAGCATTTT.

V gene TRBV6-5 combines with J gene TRBJ2-3, with a possible D match to TRBD2 (7 bases). Germline-derived CDR1 and CDR2 are MNHEY and SVGAGI. The CDR3 sequence is 16 residues long. V lost 7 bases and J lost 3, with 20 bases in between. DNA for the CDR3: TGTGCCAGCATTTTACAGGGTGGCGGGAGTACAGATACGCAGTATTTT. Protein sequence: CASILQGGGSTDTQYF.

As regards this clonotype: A much larger clone lies a single base off, so this may be a read error. Given the absence of the conserved phenylalanine or tryptophan at the CDR3 end, a read error is likely. The chain employs TRBV20-1 and TRBJ2-1; D is ambiguous. The CDR3 loop spans 13 amino acids. CDR1 is DFQATT and CDR2 is SNEGSKA in the germline V gene (reference sequence). The V end was cut by 4 bases, the J end by 6 bases, with 13 bases between. CDR3 in DNA: TGCAGTGCTATAGTTTCATTATCCAATGAGCAGTTCTTA. Translation: CSAIVSLSNEQFL.

The chain recombines TRBV5-1 with TRBJ2-2, with 7 nucleotides matching TRBD1. CDR1 is SGHRS, CDR2 YFSETQ, per germline. The CDR3 length is 15 residues. After removal of 0 bases from V and 4 bases from J, the junction contained 3 bases not matched to a gene. The CDR3 spells CASSLVPGGTGELFF. The CDR3 DNA is TGCGCCAGCAGCTTGGTCCCAGGGGGCACCGGGGAGCTGTTTTTT.

This clonotype has at least ten counts. V and J are TRBV12-3 or TRBV12-4 and TRBJ1-3; unclear D gene. V lost 4 bases to trimming and J lost 0 bases, with 7 bases between them. This CDR3 is 14 amino acids long. The CDR3 DNA reads TGTGCCAGCAGTTCGGGAATCTCTGGAAACACCATATATTTT. Translating gives CASSSGISGNTIYF.

J is TRBJ2-7 and V is TRBV11-2; TRBD2 matches at 10 bases. Germline loops: CDR1 SGHAT, CDR2 FQNNGV. J was trimmed by 6 bases and V by 4 bases; bases with no gene match: 9. This CDR3 region has 15 residues. The CDR3 loop is CASSSLAGVSPEQYF. DNA of the CDR3: TGTGCCAGCAGCTCCCTAGCGGGAGTTTCTCCCGAGCAGTACTTC.

V usage is TRBV5-1 and J usage is TRBJ2-2; D gene ambiguous. Trimming cost V 5 bases and J 3 bases, with 5 bases left between them. This CDR3 is 12 amino acids long. CDR1 and CDR2 from the germline V gene are SGHRS and YFSETQ. The CDR3 loop is CASRRDTGELFF. CDR3 nucleotides: TGCGCCAGCAGACGGGACACCGGGGAGCTGTTTTTT. Filled out from reference TRBV5-1 and TRBJ2-2, the complete variable domain reads KAGVTQTPRYLIKTRGQQVTLSCSPISGHRSVSWYQQTPGQGLQFLFEYFSETQRNKGNFPGRFSGRQFSNSRSEMNVSTLELGDSALYLCASRRDTGELFFGEGSRLTVL.

This clonotype was recorded at least ten times. The chain has TRBV6-5 and TRBJ1-4; a possible D gene is TRBD1 (6 bases). CDR1 is MNHEY, CDR2 SVGAGI, per germline. Trimming took off 3 bases at V and 3 bases at J, with 17 bases between the two ends. The CDR3 has 17 residues. The CDR3 DNA is TGTGCCAGCAGTTATTCCCTGTGGGGGGCAGCTAATGAAAAACTGTTTTTT. Its translation is CASSYSLWGAANEKLFF.

This clonotype was seen a handful of times. This rearrangement joins TRBV7-9 to TRBJ2-2; D is tentatively TRBD1 or TRBD2 (5 bases each). Germline assignment: CDR1 SEHNR and CDR2 FQNEAQ (reference sequence). Trimming left V 6 bases short and J 5 bases short, with 16 bases between. CDR3 length: 15 amino acids. This CDR3 reads CASRLQEGWTGELFF. CDR3 nucleotides: TGTGCCAGCAGGCTTCAAGAGGGGTGGACCGGGGAGCTGTTTTTT.

In this sample, this clonotype turned up many times. This chain connects TRBV21-1 to TRBJ2-7; the table gives TRBD1 as D, unverified against the DNA. TRBV21-1 counts as a pseudogene. The CDR3 has 14 amino acids. For the CDR3, the DNA is TGTGCCAGCACTCCTTTCGACAGAACCTACGAGCAGTACTTC. Translation: CASTPFDRTYEQYF.

This clonotype came up many times. The V gene is TRBV10-3, the J gene TRBJ2-1; 8 bases are shared with TRBD2. The CDR3 length is 15 residues. The V gene end was trimmed by 0 bases and the J gene end by 7 bases; junction bases not matched to a gene: 5. CDR1 and CDR2 (germline): ENHRY, SYGVKD. The DNA for the CDR3 is TGTGCCATCAGTGAGTCTAGCGGGATAAAGAATGAGCAGTTCTTC. Translated: CAISESSGIKNEQFF.

This clonotype was detected a few times. The V call is TRBV24-1, the J call TRBJ1-6; 8 bases line up with TRBD1. V lost 5 bases and J lost 9; bases outside the gene matches: 17. Germline V gives CDR1 KGHDR, CDR2 SFDVKD. The CDR3 has 18 amino acids. CDR3 DNA: TGTGCCACCAGTGGGAACCGGGACAGGATCATCCTTGGTTCACCCCTCCACTTT. Protein sequence: CATSGNRDRIILGSPLHF.

This clonotype was recorded many times. The chain carries TRBV12-3 or TRBV12-4 and TRBJ1-2; TRBD1 might be the D (5 bases). CDR3 length: 13 amino acids. The ends were cut back, 5 bases at V and 4 bases at J, with 11 bases in the middle. Written as DNA, the CDR3 is TGTGCCAGCAGTCGGGACTGGTTCTATGGCTACACCTTC. Translation: CASSRDWFYGYTF.

This clonotype appeared a few times. The genes are TRBV20-1 and TRBJ1-2; 7 nucleotides match TRBD1. In germline, CDR1 is DFQATT, CDR2 SNEGSKA (reference sequence). With 6 bases clipped from V and 8 bases from J, the junction kept 21 bases outside the gene matches. The CDR3 contains 16 residues. The CDR3 protein is CSAPNGPQGNTRGYTF. The CDR3 nucleotides are TGCAGTGCCCCTAACGGGCCACAGGGGAACACTAGGGGCTACACCTTC.

The sample holds many counts of this clonotype. The rearrangement links TRBV20-1 to TRBJ2-1; D gene unclear. The CDR3 spans 12 residues. Germline V gene data show CDR1 as DFQATT and CDR2 as SNEGSKA (reference sequence). Deletions cut 3 bases from V and 12 bases from J, with 15 bases between. CDR3 nucleotides: TGCAGTGCTAGTGATGGAAATGTTTTGCAGTTCTTC. Residues: CSASDGNVLQFF.

This chain links TRBV27 with TRBJ2-7; TRBD2 aligns across 14 bases. The CDR3 extends over 18 amino acids. Germline assignment: CDR1 MNHEY and CDR2 SMNVEV (reference sequence). J lost 0 bases, V lost 4 bases, and 8 bases had no gene match. The CDR3 loop reads CASSSSTSGRVPSYEQYF. The CDR3 DNA is TGTGCCAGCAGTTCCTCGACTAGCGGGAGGGTACCCTCCTACGAGCAGTACTTC.

This clonotype showed up just once. CDR3 coding DNA: TGTGCCAGCAGCTTAAATACAGGGGAAGGTATCACTGAAGCTTTCTTT. Protein product: CASSLNTGEGITEAFF. The gene calls are TRBV11-2 and TRBJ1-1, with 7 bases lining up with TRBD1. The germline CDR1 and CDR2 sequences are SGHAT and FQNNGV. This CDR3 contains 16 residues. V lost 2 bases, J lost 4 bases, and 10 bases stayed unmatched.

This clonotype came up a few times. This chain connects TRBV3-1 to TRBJ2-7; the match to TRBD2 covers 14 bases. The J segment lost 5 bases and the V segment lost 0 bases, leaving 9 bases of the junction unmatched. The germline V gene has CDR1 LGHDT and CDR2 YNNKEL (reference sequence). CDR3 length: 18 amino acids. Here the CDR3 reads CASSQDGTSGSSFHEQYF. CDR3 nucleotides: TGTGCCAGCAGCCAAGACGGGACTAGCGGGAGTTCTTTCCACGAGCAGTACTTC.

The chain employs TRBV20-1 and TRBJ2-2; the D is unclear. The CDR3 extends over 17 amino acids. The V end was cut by 5 bases, the J end by 0 bases, with 19 bases between. Germline V gene lookup returns CDR1 DFQATT and CDR2 SNEGSKA (reference sequence). This chain's CDR3 is CSAPRAQTGANTGELFF. CDR3 nucleotide sequence: TGCAGTGCTCCCCGGGCCCAAACCGGCGCGAACACCGGGGAGCTGTTTTTT.

This clonotype was observed at least ten times. The J gene is TRBJ2-1, the V gene TRBV27, with 9 bases lining up with TRBD2. The CDR3 totals 18 residues. Germline-derived CDR1 and CDR2 are MNHEY and SMNVEV (reference sequence). The trim removed 4 bases at V and 0 bases at J, leaving 10 bases unmatched. CDR3 in DNA: TGTGCCAGCAGTTCCCTCTCTAGCGGGGTGAGCTCCTACAATGAGCAGTTCTTC. It codes for CASSSLSSGVSSYNEQFF.

The table lists this clonotype with many counts. The chain recombines TRBV20-1 with TRBJ2-1, with 7 positions matching TRBD2. The V and J ends lost 3 bases and 5 bases, in that order; junction bases with no gene match: 7. The germline V gene has CDR1 DFQATT and CDR2 SNEGSKA (reference sequence). This CDR3 has 14 residues. CDR3 sequence: CSASGLAENNEQFF. DNA of the CDR3: TGCAGTGCTAGCGGGCTAGCGGAAAACAATGAGCAGTTCTTC.

This clonotype was detected ten times or more. The rearrangement uses TRBV12-3 or TRBV12-4 and TRBJ1-2; D gene ambiguous. The CDR3 is made up of 13 amino acids. V lost 2 bases to trimming and J lost 6 bases, with 10 bases between them. The CDR3 nucleotides read TGTGCCAGCAGTTTAATTGCCCTCAATGGCTACACCTTC. Protein product: CASSLIALNGYTF.

This clonotype turned up a few times. The chain couples TRBV11-1 to TRBJ2-1, with a tentative D call TRBD2 (7 bases). CDR3 size: 18 residues. Germline loops: CDR1 SGHAT, CDR2 FQDESV (reference sequence). V gave up 2 bases and J gave up 1 base, with 18 bases separating them. CDR3 region: CASSLSGRRGGSYNEQFF. CDR3 DNA sequence: TGTGCCAGCAGCTTATCGGGGCGGAGGGGGGGATCCTACAATGAGCAGTTCTTC. The whole variable domain, filled in from reference TRBV11-1 and TRBJ2-1, reads EAEVAQSPRYKITEKSQAVAFWCDPISGHATLYWYRQILGQGPELLVQFQDESVVDDSQLPKDRFSAERLKGVDSTLKIQPAELGDSAMYLCASSLSGRRGGSYNEQFFGPGTRLTVL.

This chain uses TRBV5-1 with TRBJ2-7; D gene unclear. Germline V lookup: CDR1 SGHRS, CDR2 YFSETQ. V was pared by 0 bases and J by 0 bases, with 10 bases between. The CDR3 sequence is 15 residues long. CDR3 coding DNA: TGCGCCAGCAGCTTGGCAAGGGTCAGCTCCTACGAGCAGTACTTC. As protein: CASSLARVSSYEQYF.

This clonotype appeared a few times. The chain uses TRBV5-1 and TRBJ2-6; D gene ambiguous. CDR1 is SGHRS and CDR2 is YFSETQ in the germline V gene. CDR3 length: 16 amino acids. The V end lost 0 bases, the J end lost 0 bases, and 7 bases lay between the germline ends. The CDR3, as DNA: TGCGCCAGCAGCTTGGTTCGGGCCTCTGGGGCCAACGTCCTGACTTTC. This encodes CASSLVRASGANVLTF. Using reference TRBV5-1 and TRBJ2-6 for the parts outside the CDR3, the full variable domain is KAGVTQTPRYLIKTRGQQVTLSCSPISGHRSVSWYQQTPGQGLQFLFEYFSETQRNKGNFPGRFSGRQFSNSRSEMNVSTLELGDSALYLCASSLVRASGANVLTFGAGSRLTVL.

This clonotype came up once. V and J are TRBV7-8 and TRBJ2-6; D remains unclear. The CDR3 is made up of 15 amino acids. Germline V lookup: CDR1 SGHVS, CDR2 FQNEAQ. Trimming removed 3 bases from V and 3 bases from J, with 9 bases in between. For the CDR3, the DNA is TGTGCCAGCAGCTTCGCCGTCGGTGGGGCCAACGTCCTGACTTTC. It specifies CASSFAVGGANVLTF.